In this sample, the clone carrying this TCR beta chain turned up many times. Its antigen is undetermined. In TCRdb, the RACE reads were re-called with MiXCR into one record per CDR3 protein. The sample carries about 260,000 distinct CDR3 sequences, around 9.3% recorded once. Time point reported: pre-sensitization, week 0. Treatment defined: therapeutic diphenylcyclopropenone sensitization with weekly scalp DPC. The donor pool consisted of alopecia patients aged 18 to 70 years, considered suitable for DPC. This sample is drawn from a study of human T cells and chemical hapten exposure. Looking at the study overall: Small pooled library volume differences chiefly drove per-sample TCR yield variation.

V lost 3 bases, J lost 6 bases, and 14 bases lay in between. This CDR3 region has 14 residues. Study-level results: More PT1 expanded TCRs went with higher patch test scores.

The chain employs TRBV12-3 or TRBV12-4 and TRBJ1-1, with unresolved D. This receptor was identified in a woman aged 40 to 50 with alopecia areata. Some clones in this sample may be carry-over from other donors' samples. The sequences come from whole blood, collected in connection with sensitization to the hapten diphenylcyclopropenone (DPC). The CDR3 DNA reads as TGTGCCAGCAGTTTGGATTCACAACGGCCTGAAGCTTTCTTT. It translates to CASSLDSQRPEAFF.